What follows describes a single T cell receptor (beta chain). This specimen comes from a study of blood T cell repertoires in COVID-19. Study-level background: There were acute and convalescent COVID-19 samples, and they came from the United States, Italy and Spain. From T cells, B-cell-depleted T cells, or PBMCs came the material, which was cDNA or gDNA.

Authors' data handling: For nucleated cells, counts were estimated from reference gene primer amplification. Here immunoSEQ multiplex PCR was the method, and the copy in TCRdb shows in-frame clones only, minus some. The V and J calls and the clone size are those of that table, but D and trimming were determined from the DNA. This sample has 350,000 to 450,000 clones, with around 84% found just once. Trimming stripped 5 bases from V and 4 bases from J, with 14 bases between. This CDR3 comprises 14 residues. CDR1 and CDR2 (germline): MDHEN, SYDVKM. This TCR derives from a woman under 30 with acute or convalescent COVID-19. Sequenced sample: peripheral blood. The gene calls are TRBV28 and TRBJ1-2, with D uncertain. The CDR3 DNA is TGTGCCAGCAGTCCTATGCTGGGCCCCTATGGCTACACCTTC. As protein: CASSPMLGPYGYTF.